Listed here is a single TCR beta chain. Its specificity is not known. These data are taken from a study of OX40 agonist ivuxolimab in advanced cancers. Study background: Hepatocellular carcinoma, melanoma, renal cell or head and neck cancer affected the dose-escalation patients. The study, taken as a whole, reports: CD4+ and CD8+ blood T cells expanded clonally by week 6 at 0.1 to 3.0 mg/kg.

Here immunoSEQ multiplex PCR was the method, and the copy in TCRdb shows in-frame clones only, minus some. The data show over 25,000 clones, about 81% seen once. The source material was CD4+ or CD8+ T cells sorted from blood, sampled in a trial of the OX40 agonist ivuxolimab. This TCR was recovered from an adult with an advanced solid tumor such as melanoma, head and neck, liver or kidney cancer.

The CDR3 bases are TGTGCCAGTAGGATTGGACAGGGTGTGAGTGGCTACACCTTC. Its protein product is CASRIGQGVSGYTF. The chain recombines TRBV19 with TRBJ1-2; the match to TRBD1 covers 8 bases. V lost 6 bases to trimming and J lost 7 bases; unmatched junction nucleotides: 10. The CDR3 covers 14 residues. CDR1 LNHDA and CDR2 SQIVND come from the germline V gene (reference sequence).